The present TCR beta chain was sequenced within a study of blood T cells in healthy people across ages (dated by TCRdb to the mid-2010s). Looking at the study overall: In model experiments, roughly one uniquely barcoded TCR beta cDNA molecule per two T cells was captured by template switching. Using the same blood draw, the study looked at two additional independent replicas of 1 million unique cDNA reads for two donors, one aged 18 to 30 and the other aged 80 or older. The study measured age-related changes in TCR beta repertoire diversity using deep sequencing normalized with unique cDNA molecular identifiers. Donors were grouped into four age groups: young (average approximately 16 years), middle-aged (39), aged (62) and long-lived (about 90). To avoid experimental bias, donors of different ages were spread randomly across the sequencing lanes.

Donors were around 37 systemically healthy Caucasian individuals from Russia aged 6 to 90 years. Each donor gave ten milliliters of peripheral blood, drawn into EDTA-treated Vacutainer tubes. Ficoll-Paque density-gradient centrifugation was used to isolate PBMCs, with at least 6.5 million per sample. Trizol reagent was used to extract total RNA from PBMCs, with at least 5 micrograms per sample. For every donor, an aliquot of PBMCs went through flow cytometry to measure the percentages of naive CD45RAhigh/CD27high T cells. Library construction relied on 5' RACE. TCRdb names Illumina HiSeq 2500 as the instrument used. The second PCR ran for about 6 to 12 cycles and used a J-beta primer mix along with a sample-barcoded 5' primer. Each TCR beta cDNA molecule received a unique molecular identifier from a template-switch 5' adaptor carrying 12 random nucleotides. Each sample yielded at least 3 million CDR3-containing paired-end reads. First-strand cDNA was synthesized from all RNA with the Mint cDNA synthesis kit, primed by a TRBC-specific oligonucleotide. Following uracil-DNA glycosylase treatment, all cDNA underwent a first 18-cycle PCR with the universal primers M1SS and BC2_uni_R. The study's processing was this. Normalization of each sample was performed by random selection of 1 million high-quality reads, each carrying a distinct molecular identifier. Reads with shared molecular identifiers were discarded instead of being binned into consensus sequences. MiTCR, set to a Q25 quality threshold and the strictest error-elimination algorithm, was used for CDR3 identification, clonotype clustering and error correction. A nonparametric unseen species model with Euler transformation was used to estimate lower-bound total TCR beta diversity. TCRdb ran its own pipeline on the public reads, namely fastp trimming at Q25 and MiXCR clone calling, and kept in-frame beta chains. Every distinct CDR3 protein forms one entry, paired with its most common genes and DNA. The V and J calls were determined by TCRdb, not by the authors. This sample gives 450,000 to 700,000 distinct CDR3 sequences in total; about 25% of them show up just once. The ten largest clonotypes hold about 18% of the sample.

What the research found in general, with its limitations: Because the CMV infection status of the donors was unknown, age-related changes in expanded clonotypes may potentially have been confounded. A strong correlation was found between observed TCR beta diversity and the percentage of naive T cells measured by flow cytometry. Compared with the aged group, more naive CD4+ T cells, fewer expanded clones and increased TCR diversity were shown by the long-lived group, suggesting age selection. As age increased, observed TCR beta diversity per million T cells dropped in a roughly linear way, and a significant reduction was already evident by age around 41. Estimates of total diversity based on one million sequenced T cells were considered lower bounds and underestimates. Since profiling was done on bulk unsorted PBMCs, naive and antigen-experienced compartments could not be conclusively compared.

This clonotype was observed a single time. Its antigen remains undetermined. Base qualities are not at hand, and no much larger clone is one base apart. The CDR3 runs 15 amino acids, cysteine and phenylalanine included. Only the CDR3 portion is preserved as DNA: 45 bases, with reading frame beginning at the first base. Germline trimming amounts to 2 bases on V and 7 bases on J, with 12 as the count of junction bases outside the gene matches. The germline V gene (reference sequence) supplies CDR1 DFQATT and CDR2 SNEGSKA. Input material: blood. The rearranged segments are TRBV20-1 and TRBJ2-3; 7 middle bases align to TRBD2. This sequence was found in a woman in her 70s in good health. The CDR3 region reads CSARLGRERRNTQYF. Here is the DNA: TGCAGTGCTAGATTAGGGCGGGAGAGACGTAATACGCAGTATTTT.